The clone carrying this T cell receptor beta chain was counted at least ten times. Its specificity is unknown. The sample comes from a study of blood T cells in healthy people across ages. Trimming removed 5 bases at V and 0 bases at J, with 13 bases between. The length of the CDR3 is 15 residues. Primed by a sample-barcoded 5' primer and a J-beta primer mix, a second PCR proceeded for about 6 to 12 cycles. There were at least 2.5 million CDR3-containing paired-end reads obtained from each sample. TCRdb ran MiXCR on the 5' RACE reads and lists one entry per CDR3 protein. Here the sample spans about 1.8 million distinct CDR3 sequences, roughly 50% being singletons. The study's findings and limits: Estimated diversity, derived from one million T cells, was regarded as an underestimate.

Aged about 6 to 90, donors were systemically healthy Caucasians from Russia. Isolation of PBMCs gave at least 7 million cells per sample. This sequence was found in a woman between 40 and 55 years old in good health. The chain joins TRBV12-3 or TRBV12-4 to TRBJ1-2; weak D call: TRBD1 (6 bases). Sequences were obtained from blood. The CDR3 loop is CASSKSDSPNYGYTF. The CDR3 DNA reads as TGTGCCAGCAGTAAATCGGACAGCCCTAACTATGGCTACACCTTC.